Below, 21 T cell receptor beta chains from the same sample are listed, as sequenced in a study of blood T cell repertoires in COVID-19. The method was immunoSEQ multiplex PCR; TCRdb's version includes in-frame clones alone and lacks a portion of them. The sample records around 43,000 clones, about 88% being singletons. The sample taken for sequencing was peripheral blood. These receptors came from a human donor in a cohort sampled during active COVID-19.

CDR3 DNA sequence: TGTGCCAGCAGTGTCTCTCTAAGCTACACCTTC. It yields the protein CASSVSLSYTF. The rearrangement uses TRBV9 and TRBJ1-2; D remains ambiguous. The CDR3 sequence is 11 residues long. Germline CDR1 SGDLS, CDR2 YYNGEE. V lost 5 bases and J 9 bases, leaving 11 bases between the germline ends.

This clone was seen only once. This chain uses TRBV21-1 with TRBJ2-3; the D call of TRBD2 is as the table states it, not checked on the DNA. TRBV21-1 constitutes a pseudogene. The CDR3 spans 13 residues. CDR3 bases: TGTGCCAGCAGCGCGGGACTTACAGATACGCAGTATTTT. This translates into CASSAGLTDTQYF.

The genes are TRBV7-9 and TRBJ2-1; TRBD1 aligns across 7 bases. Per germline, CDR1 SEHNR and CDR2 FQNEAQ (reference sequence). CDR3 length equals 13 residues. Trimming took 5 bases from V and 7 from J; bases not matched to a gene: 5. The CDR3 loop is CASSTYRGNEQFF. The CDR3 coding sequence is TGTGCCAGCAGCACATACAGGGGAAATGAGCAGTTCTTC.

V gene TRBV4-3 combines with J gene TRBJ2-7; TRBD2 matches at 10 bases. Trimming took 1 base from V and 7 from J; bases not matched to a gene: 10. Germline V gives CDR1 LGHNA, CDR2 YSLEER. The CDR3 spans 16 residues. CDR3 protein: CASSQGRASGGFEQYF. The CDR3 region has the DNA TGCGCCAGCAGCCAAGGCCGGGCTAGCGGGGGATTTGAGCAGTACTTC.

This chain connects TRBV30 to TRBJ2-1; 15 bases align to TRBD2. Germline V gene data show CDR1 as GTSNPN and CDR2 as SVGIG (reference sequence). V gave up 5 bases and J gave up 9 bases; unmatched junction bases: 11. CDR3 length: 16 residues. The CDR3 spells CAWGLAGGRSVSEQFF. DNA of the CDR3: TGTGCCTGGGGACTAGCGGGGGGGCGTTCTGTTAGTGAGCAGTTCTTC.

This sequence joins TRBV12-3 or TRBV12-4 and TRBJ1-2, with D unresolved. V lost 5 bases to trimming and J lost 8 bases, with 12 bases between them. The CDR3 totals 12 residues. This CDR3 is CASSRSPGGYTF. Here the CDR3 DNA reads TGTGCCAGCAGTAGAAGCCCAGGAGGCTACACCTTC.

The V call is TRBV18, the J call TRBJ1-4, with 7 nucleotides matching TRBD1. CDR1 and CDR2 from the germline V gene are KGHSH and LQKENI. V was pared by 6 bases and J by 7 bases, with 8 bases of the junction left unmatched. The CDR3 runs to 14 residues. The CDR3 loop reads CASSSDRLFEKLFF. In DNA form, the CDR3 reads TGTGCCAGCTCCTCGGACAGGCTCTTTGAAAAACTGTTTTTT.

This clone was found once. The CDR3 is CASSLERLMMSGTPSETQYF. CDR3 bases: TGTGCCAGCAGCTTAGAGAGATTGATGATGAGCGGGACCCCGTCGGAGACCCAGTACTTC. This chain uses TRBV7-8 with TRBJ2-5, with 7 bases fitting TRBD2. The CDR3 has 20 amino acids. V lost 1 base, J lost 5 bases, and 22 bases stayed unmatched. Looked up from germline, CDR1 is SGHVS and CDR2 is FQNEAQ.

This clone was counted between two and nine times. The rearrangement uses TRBV14 and TRBJ2-7, with TRBD2 as a possible D gene (5 bases). Germline CDR1 reads SGHDN; CDR2 reads FVKESK. V dropped 0 bases and J dropped 4 bases, with 10 bases sitting between them. The CDR3 is 14 amino acids. Written as DNA, the CDR3 is TGTGCCAGCAGCCAAGAGTTAGGAGGTTACGAGCAGTACTTC. This encodes CASSQELGGYEQYF.

This clone was observed once. The chain uses TRBV19 and TRBJ2-1; 9 bases fit TRBD2. V gave up 4 bases and J gave up 0 bases; unmatched junction bases: 4. The CDR3 totals 16 residues. Germline V gene sequence: CDR1 LNHDA, CDR2 SQIVND (reference sequence). CDR3 in amino acids: CASSKAGGSSYNEQFF. The CDR3 nucleotides are TGTGCCAGTAGTAAAGCGGGAGGAAGCTCCTACAATGAGCAGTTCTTC.

The V and J genes are TRBV11-2 and TRBJ2-3, with TRBD2 as a possible D gene (6 bases). The ends were cut back, 5 bases at V and 0 bases at J, with 12 bases in the middle. The CDR3 runs 15 residues. The germline V gene has CDR1 SGHAT and CDR2 FQNNGV. This chain's CDR3 is CASSRKRVSTDTQYF. CDR3 sequence (DNA): TGTGCCAGCAGCCGGAAGCGGGTCAGCACAGATACGCAGTATTTT.

J is TRBJ1-1 and V is TRBV4-1; TRBD1 matches at 8 bases. The CDR3 sequence is 15 residues long. From germline, CDR1 is MGHRA and CDR2 YSYEKL. J lost 5 bases, V lost 5 bases, and 10 bases had no gene match. CDR3 residues: CASSSTDRERTEAFF. In DNA, the CDR3 is TGCGCCAGCAGCTCCACGGACAGGGAGAGAACTGAAGCTTTCTTT.

This chain connects TRBV29-1 to TRBJ2-1; D possibly corresponds to TRBD1 (5 bases). From germline, CDR1 is SQVTM and CDR2 ANQGSEA. Trimming cost V 6 bases and J 14 bases, with 17 bases left between them. The CDR3 totals 11 residues. The CDR3, as DNA: TGCAGCGTGACCACTGGACAAGAAGAGTTCTTC. As protein: CSVTTGQEEFF.

The CDR3 reads CASSTDRVGGADTQYF. In nucleotides, the CDR3 is TGTGCCAGCAGCACCGACCGGGTGGGAGGCGCAGATACGCAGTATTTT. This sequence joins TRBV5-6 and TRBJ2-3; a weak D match, TRBD2 (6 bases). From germline, CDR1 is SGHDT and CDR2 YYEEEE. The ends were cut back, 4 bases at V and 4 bases at J, with 19 bases in the middle. The CDR3 has 16 residues.

J is TRBJ1-2 and V is TRBV7-2, with 7 bases that match TRBD1. The V and J ends lost 0 bases and 4 bases, in that order; junction bases with no gene match: 5. The germline V gene encodes CDR1 SGHTA and CDR2 FQGNSA. The CDR3 covers 15 residues. The chain's CDR3 is CASSLAGQASYGYTF. In DNA, the CDR3 is TGTGCCAGCAGCTTAGCCGGACAGGCTAGCTATGGCTACACCTTC.

Here the CDR3 reads CASSGQSSPLHF. The CDR3 DNA follows: TGTGCCAGTAGCGGACAGAGTTCACCCCTCCACTTT. The chain links TRBV19 to TRBJ1-6; weak D call: TRBD1 (6 bases). Trimming removed 6 bases from V and 9 bases from J, with 9 bases in between. Looked up from germline, CDR1 is LNHDA and CDR2 is SQIVND (reference sequence). The CDR3 extends over 12 amino acids.

The chain couples TRBV19 to TRBJ2-5, with TRBD1 matching over 9 bases. V lost 5 bases and J lost 4; bases outside the gene matches: 11. Germline V lookup: CDR1 LNHDA, CDR2 SQIVND (reference sequence). The CDR3 covers 16 residues. CDR3 sequence (DNA): TGTGCCAGTAGTCGAACCGGGACAGGGATGCGAGAGACCCAGTACTTC. Protein: CASSRTGTGMRETQYF.

Of note for this clone: Different DNA sequences within this sample yield the same CDR3. V usage is TRBV15 and J usage is TRBJ2-7; 9 bases fit TRBD1. Looked up from germline, CDR1 is LNHNV and CDR2 is YYDKDF (reference sequence). V was clipped by 1 base and J by 2 bases; unmatched bases: 6. The CDR3 is 16 residues long. The CDR3 loop is CATSRGGGTGPYEQYF. The CDR3 DNA follows: TGTGCCACCAGCAGAGGGGGCGGGACAGGGCCCTACGAGCAGTACTTC. Based on the CDR3 plus reference TRBV15 and TRBJ2-7, the full variable domain is DAMVIQNPRYQVTQFGKPVTLSCSQTLNHNVMYWYQQKSSQAPKLLFHYYDKDFNNEADTPDNFQSRRPNTSFCFLDIRSPGLGDTAMYLCATSRGGGTGPYEQYFGPGTRLTVT.

The chain combines TRBV5-1 with TRBJ2-7; D call uncertain. The germline V gene encodes CDR1 SGHRS and CDR2 YFSETQ. V was trimmed by 4 bases and J by 1 base, leaving 15 bases between them. This CDR3 is built from 15 residues. CDR3 bases: TGCGCCAGCAGCCCGGTCGTGGGCGCGTCCTACGAGCAGTACTTC. Translation: CASSPVVGASYEQYF.

The genes are TRBV6-6 and TRBJ1-2, with D possibly TRBD1 on 5 matching bases. Germline lookup yields CDR1 MNHNY and CDR2 SVGAGI (reference sequence). The CDR3 loop spans 16 amino acids. With 6 bases removed from V and 4 bases from J, the gap between germline ends came to 21 bases. CDR3 DNA: TGTGCCAGCAGCGGATCTACAGGACAAGAACCCTATGGCTACACCTTC. Its protein is CASSGSTGQEPYGYTF.

This rearrangement joins TRBV29-1 to TRBJ2-1; D is uncertain. CDR1 SQVTM and CDR2 ANQGSEA come from the germline V gene. The V end lost 7 bases, the J end lost 2 bases, and 9 bases lay between the germline ends. The CDR3 length is 12 residues. The CDR3 loop reads CSAPSAYNEQFF. Written as DNA, the CDR3 is TGCAGCGCCCCCTCGGCCTACAATGAGCAGTTCTTC.